The clone carrying this T cell receptor beta chain has a count of ten or more. The time point was: blood at routine non-recurrence follow-up after resection. This sample was included in a study of spatial heterogeneity in lung cancer. About the research overall: Raw sequencing reads included, on average, more than 9.5 appearances of each unique TCR and UMI combination.

Using its own MiXCR run on the 5' RACE reads, TCRdb lists one record per CDR3 protein. The sample has under 150,000 distinct CDR3 sequences, approximately 11% seen once. Germline CDR1 reads PRHDT; CDR2 reads FYEKMQ (reference sequence). The CDR3 length is 13 residues. V was shortened by 0 bases and J by 9 bases, with 9 bases between the two germline ends. This TCR derives from a female donor with early-stage non-small cell lung cancer. Sequencing used PBMCs, obtained at follow-up. The chain combines TRBV13 with TRBJ1-5; no clear D. In DNA form, the CDR3 reads TGTGCCAGCAGCTTAGGTTATCATGGGCCCCAGCATTTT. Translated: CASSLGYHGPQHF. Filled out from reference TRBV13 and TRBJ1-5, the complete variable domain reads AAGVIQSPRHLIKEKRETATLKCYPIPRHDTVYWYQQGPGQDPQFLISFYEKMQSDKGSIPDRFSAQQFSDYHSELNMSSLELGDSALYFCASSLGYHGPQHFGDGTRLSIL.